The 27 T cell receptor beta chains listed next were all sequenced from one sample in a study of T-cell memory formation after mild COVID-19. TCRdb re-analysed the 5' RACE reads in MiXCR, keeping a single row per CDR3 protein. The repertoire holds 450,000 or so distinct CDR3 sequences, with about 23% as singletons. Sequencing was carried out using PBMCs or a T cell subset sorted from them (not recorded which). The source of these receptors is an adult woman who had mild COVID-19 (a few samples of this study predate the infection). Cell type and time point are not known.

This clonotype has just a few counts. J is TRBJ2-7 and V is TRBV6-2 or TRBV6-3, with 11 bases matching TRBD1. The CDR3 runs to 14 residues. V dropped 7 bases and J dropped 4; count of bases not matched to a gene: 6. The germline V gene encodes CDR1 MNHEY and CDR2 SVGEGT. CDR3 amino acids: CASTDGDRGYEQYF. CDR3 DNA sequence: TGTGCCAGCACCGACGGGGACAGGGGGTACGAGCAGTACTTC.

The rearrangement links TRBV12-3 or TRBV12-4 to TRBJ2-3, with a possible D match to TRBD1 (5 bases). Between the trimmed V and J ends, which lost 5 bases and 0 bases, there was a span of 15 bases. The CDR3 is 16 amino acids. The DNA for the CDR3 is TGTGCCAGCAGTCCTGAGGCAGGGCGGAGCACAGATACGCAGTATTTT. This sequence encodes CASSPEAGRSTDTQYF.

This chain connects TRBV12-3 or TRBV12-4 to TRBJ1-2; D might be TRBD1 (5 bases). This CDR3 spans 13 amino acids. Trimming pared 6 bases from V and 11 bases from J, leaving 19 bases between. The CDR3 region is CASSSAGTAGYTF. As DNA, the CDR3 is TGTGCCAGCAGCTCGGCCGGGACCGCTGGATACACCTTC.

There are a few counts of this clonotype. The CDR3 loop reads CSVDVQGAYEQYF. In nucleotides, the CDR3 is TGCAGCGTTGACGTGCAGGGGGCCTACGAGCAGTACTTC. This chain joins TRBV29-1 and TRBJ2-7, with 7 bases aligning to TRBD1. CDR1 is SQVTM, CDR2 ANQGSEA, per germline. The CDR3 runs to 13 residues. J was trimmed by 2 bases and V by 3 bases; bases with no gene match: 4.

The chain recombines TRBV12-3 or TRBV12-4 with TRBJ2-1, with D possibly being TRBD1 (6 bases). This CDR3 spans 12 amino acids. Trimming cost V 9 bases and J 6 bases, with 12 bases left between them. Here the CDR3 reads CARSLGGNEQFF. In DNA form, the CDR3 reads TGTGCCAGAAGCCTAGGGGGCAATGAGCAGTTCTTC.

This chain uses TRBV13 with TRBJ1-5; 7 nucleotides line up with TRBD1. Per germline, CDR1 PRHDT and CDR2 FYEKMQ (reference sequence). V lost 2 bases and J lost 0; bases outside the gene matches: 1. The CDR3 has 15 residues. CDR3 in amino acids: CASSLRGHSNQPQHF. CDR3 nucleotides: TGTGCCAGCAGCTTAAGGGGGCATAGCAATCAGCCCCAGCATTTT.

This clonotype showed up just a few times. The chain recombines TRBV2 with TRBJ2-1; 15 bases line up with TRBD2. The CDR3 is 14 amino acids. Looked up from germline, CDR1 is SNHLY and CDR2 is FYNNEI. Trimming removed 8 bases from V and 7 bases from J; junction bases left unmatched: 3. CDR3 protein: CASVGTSGGNEQFF. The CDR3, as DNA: TGTGCCAGCGTAGGGACTAGCGGGGGGAATGAGCAGTTCTTC.

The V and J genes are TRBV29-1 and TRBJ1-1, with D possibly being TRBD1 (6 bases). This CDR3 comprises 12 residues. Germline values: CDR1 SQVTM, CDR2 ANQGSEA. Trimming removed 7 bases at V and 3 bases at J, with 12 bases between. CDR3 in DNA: TGCAGCGGGCGACAGGTTTACACTGAAGCTTTCTTT. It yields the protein CSGRQVYTEAFF.

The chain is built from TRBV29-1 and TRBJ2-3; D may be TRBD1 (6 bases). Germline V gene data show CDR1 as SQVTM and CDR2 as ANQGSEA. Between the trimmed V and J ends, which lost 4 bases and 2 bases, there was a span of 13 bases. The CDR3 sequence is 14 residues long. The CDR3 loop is CSVAGTQNTDTQYF. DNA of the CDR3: TGCAGCGTTGCCGGGACACAAAACACAGATACGCAGTATTTT.

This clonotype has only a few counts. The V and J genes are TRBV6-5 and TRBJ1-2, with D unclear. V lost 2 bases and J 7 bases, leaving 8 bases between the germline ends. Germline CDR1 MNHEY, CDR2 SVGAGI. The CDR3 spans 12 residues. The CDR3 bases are TGTGCCAGCAGTTACGGAGCTTCTGGCTACACCTTC. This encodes CASSYGASGYTF.

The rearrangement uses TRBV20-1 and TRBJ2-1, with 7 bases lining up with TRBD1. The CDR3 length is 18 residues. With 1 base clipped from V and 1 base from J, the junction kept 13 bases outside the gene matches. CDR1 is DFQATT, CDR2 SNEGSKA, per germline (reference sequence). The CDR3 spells CSARATWLGTESYNEQFF. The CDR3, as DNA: TGCAGTGCTAGAGCAACCTGGCTCGGGACAGAGTCCTACAATGAGCAGTTCTTC.

DNA of the CDR3: TGTGCCAGCAGCCAAGAGCCCTCCGGGACGTGGCAAGAGACCCAGTACTTC. Translating it yields CASSQEPSGTWQETQYF. The chain combines TRBV4-2 with TRBJ2-5; D could derive from TRBD1 or TRBD2 (5 bases each). Trimming took 0 bases from V and 2 from J, leaving 16 bases between them. Looked up from germline, CDR1 is LGHNA and CDR2 is YNFKEQ. This CDR3 is 17 amino acids long.

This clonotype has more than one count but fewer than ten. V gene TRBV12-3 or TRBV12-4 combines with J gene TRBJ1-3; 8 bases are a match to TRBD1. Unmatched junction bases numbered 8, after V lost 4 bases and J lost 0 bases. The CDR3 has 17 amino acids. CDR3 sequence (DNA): TGTGCCAGCAGTTCTACAGGGGGAACGAACTCTGGAAACACCATATATTTT. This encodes CASSSTGGTNSGNTIYF.

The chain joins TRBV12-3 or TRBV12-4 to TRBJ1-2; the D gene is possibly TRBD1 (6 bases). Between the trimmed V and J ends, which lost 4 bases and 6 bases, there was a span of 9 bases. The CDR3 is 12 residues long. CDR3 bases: TGTGCCAGCAGTTACAGGGTTGATGGCTACACCTTC. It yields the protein CASSYRVDGYTF.

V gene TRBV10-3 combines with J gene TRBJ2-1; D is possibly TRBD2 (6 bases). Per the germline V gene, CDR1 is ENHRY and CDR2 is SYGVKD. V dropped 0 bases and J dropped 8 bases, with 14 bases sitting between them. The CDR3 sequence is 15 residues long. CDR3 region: CAISESSGWGDEQFF. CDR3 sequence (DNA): TGTGCCATCAGTGAGTCCAGCGGGTGGGGAGATGAGCAGTTCTTC.

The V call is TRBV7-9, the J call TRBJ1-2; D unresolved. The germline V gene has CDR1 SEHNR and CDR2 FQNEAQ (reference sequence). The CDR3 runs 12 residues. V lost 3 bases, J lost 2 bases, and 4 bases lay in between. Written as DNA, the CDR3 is TGTGCCAGCAGCTTTTTCAACTATGGCTACACCTTC. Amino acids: CASSFFNYGYTF.

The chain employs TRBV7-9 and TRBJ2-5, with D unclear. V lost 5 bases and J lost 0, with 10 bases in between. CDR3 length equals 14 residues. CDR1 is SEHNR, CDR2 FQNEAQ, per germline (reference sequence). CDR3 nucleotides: TGTGCCAGCAGCGTCTCAGGTTACCAAGAGACCCAGTACTTC. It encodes CASSVSGYQETQYF. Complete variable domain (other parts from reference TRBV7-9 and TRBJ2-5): DTGVSQNPRHKITKRGQNVTFRCDPISEHNRLYWYRQTLGQGPEFLTYFQNEAQLEKSRLLSDRFSAERPKGSFSTLEIQRTEQGDSAMYLCASSVSGYQETQYFGPGTRLLVL.

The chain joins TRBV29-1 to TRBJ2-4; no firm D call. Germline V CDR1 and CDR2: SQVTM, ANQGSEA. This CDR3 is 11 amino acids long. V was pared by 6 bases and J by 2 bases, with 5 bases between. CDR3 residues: CSVRTKNIQYF. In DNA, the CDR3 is TGCAGCGTCCGGACCAAAAACATTCAGTACTTC. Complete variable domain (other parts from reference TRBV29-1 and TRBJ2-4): SAVISQKPSRDICQRGTSLTIQCQVDSQVTMMFWYRQQPGQSLTLIATANQGSEATYESGFVIDKFPISRPNLTFSTLTVSNMSPEDSSIYLCSVRTKNIQYFGAGTRLSVL.

CDR3 sequence (DNA): TGTGCCAGCCTGGGCACTTCCTACGAGCAGTACTTC. As protein: CASLGTSYEQYF. The V and J genes are TRBV12-3 or TRBV12-4 and TRBJ2-7; no definite D call. This CDR3 comprises 12 residues. The V end lost 8 bases, the J end lost 1 base, and 9 bases lay between the germline ends.

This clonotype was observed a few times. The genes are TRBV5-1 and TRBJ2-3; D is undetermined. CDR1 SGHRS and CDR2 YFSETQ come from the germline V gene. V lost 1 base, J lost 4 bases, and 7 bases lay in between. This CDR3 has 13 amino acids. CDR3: CASSLRAPDTQYF. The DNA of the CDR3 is TGCGCCAGCAGCTTGCGGGCCCCAGATACGCAGTATTTT.

CDR3 nucleotide sequence: TGTGCCAGCAGCTCCCAGGGACACACGAACACTGAAGCTTTCTTT. Translation gives CASSSQGHTNTEAFF. The gene calls are TRBV7-2 and TRBJ1-1, with D possibly TRBD1 on 6 matching bases. Per germline, CDR1 SGHTA and CDR2 FQGNSA. The CDR3 consists of 15 residues. V lost 4 bases to trimming and J lost 1 base, with 13 bases between them. The full variable domain, its missing parts supplied by reference TRBV7-2 and TRBJ1-1, is GAGVSQSPSNKVTEKGKDVELRCDPISGHTALYWYRQSLGQGLEFLIYFQGNSAPDKSGLPSDRFSAERTGGSVSTLTIQRTQQEDSAVYLCASSSQGHTNTEAFFGQGTRLTVV.

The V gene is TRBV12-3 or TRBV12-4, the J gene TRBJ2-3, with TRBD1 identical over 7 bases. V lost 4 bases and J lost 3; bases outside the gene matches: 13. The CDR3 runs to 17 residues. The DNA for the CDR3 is TGTGCCAGCAGTTGGTTAGGACAGGCGGTAGGAACAGATACGCAGTATTTT. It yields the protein CASSWLGQAVGTDTQYF.

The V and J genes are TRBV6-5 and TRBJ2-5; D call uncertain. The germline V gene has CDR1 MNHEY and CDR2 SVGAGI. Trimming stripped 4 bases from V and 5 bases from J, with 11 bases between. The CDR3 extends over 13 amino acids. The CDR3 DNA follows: TGTGCCAGCAGTTTGACGGTGGAGGAGACCCAGTACTTC. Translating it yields CASSLTVEETQYF.

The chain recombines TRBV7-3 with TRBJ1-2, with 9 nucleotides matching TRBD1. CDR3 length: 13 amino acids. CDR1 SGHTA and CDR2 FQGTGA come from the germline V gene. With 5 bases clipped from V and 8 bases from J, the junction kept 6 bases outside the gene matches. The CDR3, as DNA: TGTGCCAGCAGCCTAAGGACAGGGGAAGGCTACACCTTC. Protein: CASSLRTGEGYTF. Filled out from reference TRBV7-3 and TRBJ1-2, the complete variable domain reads GAGVSQTPSNKVTEKGKYVELRCDPISGHTALYWYRQSLGQGPEFLIYFQGTGAADDSGLPNDRFFAVRPEGSVSTLKIQRTERGDSAVYLCASSLRTGEGYTFGSGTRLTVV.

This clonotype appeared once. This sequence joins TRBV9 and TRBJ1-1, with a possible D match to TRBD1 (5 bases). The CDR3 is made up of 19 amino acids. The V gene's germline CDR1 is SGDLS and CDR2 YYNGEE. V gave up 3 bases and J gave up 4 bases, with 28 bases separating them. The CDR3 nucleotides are TGTGCCAGCAGCGACCGCGAGATATCAGGGAACGTTGCGGGCACTGAAGCTTTCTTT. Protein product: CASSDREISGNVAGTEAFF.

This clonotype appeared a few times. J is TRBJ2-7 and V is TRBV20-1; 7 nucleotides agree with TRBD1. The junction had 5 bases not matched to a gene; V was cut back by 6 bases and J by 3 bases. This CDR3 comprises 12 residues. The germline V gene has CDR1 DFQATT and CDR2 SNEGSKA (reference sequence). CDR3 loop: CSAEGQNYEQYF. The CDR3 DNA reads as TGCAGTGCCGAGGGACAGAACTACGAGCAGTACTTC.

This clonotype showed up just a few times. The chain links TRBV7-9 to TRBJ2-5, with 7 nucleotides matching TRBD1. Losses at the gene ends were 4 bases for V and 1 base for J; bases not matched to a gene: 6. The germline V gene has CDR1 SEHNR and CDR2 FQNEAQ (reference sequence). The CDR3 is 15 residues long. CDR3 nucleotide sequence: TGTGCCAGCAGCTCCCACAGGGGACCCCAAGAGACCCAGTACTTC. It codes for CASSSHRGPQETQYF.